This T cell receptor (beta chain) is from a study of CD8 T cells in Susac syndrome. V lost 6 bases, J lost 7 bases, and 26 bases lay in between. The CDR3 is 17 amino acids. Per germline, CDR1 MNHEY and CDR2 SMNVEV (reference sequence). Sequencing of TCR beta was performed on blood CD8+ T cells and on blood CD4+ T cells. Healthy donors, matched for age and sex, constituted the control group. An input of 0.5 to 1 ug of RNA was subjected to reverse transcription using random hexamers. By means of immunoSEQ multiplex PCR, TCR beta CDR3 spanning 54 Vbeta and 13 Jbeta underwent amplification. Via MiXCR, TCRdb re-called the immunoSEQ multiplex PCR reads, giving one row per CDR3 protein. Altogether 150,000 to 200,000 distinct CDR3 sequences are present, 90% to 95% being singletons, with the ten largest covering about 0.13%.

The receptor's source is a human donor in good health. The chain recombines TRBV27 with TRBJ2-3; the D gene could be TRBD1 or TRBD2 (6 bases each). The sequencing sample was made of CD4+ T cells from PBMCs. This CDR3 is CASSLEGGSRITNTQYF. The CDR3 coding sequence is TGTGCCAGCAGCCTCGAGGGGGGCAGCCGCATTACGAATACGCAGTATTTT.